Shown below are 32 T cell receptor beta chains from a single sample sequenced in a study of CD8 T cells in ankylosing spondylitis. TCRdb processed the 5' RACE reads anew with MiXCR; each CDR3 protein has one entry. The repertoire has some 54,000 distinct CDR3 sequences, roughly 7.3% of them found once; the top ten carry around 8.5%. The sample consisted of blood, either unsorted or a sorted T cell fraction (not recorded which). These TCRs come from a female donor with ankylosing spondylitis or in good health (not recorded which).

This clonotype was observed at least ten times. The chain carries TRBV5-4 and TRBJ2-5; D unresolved. This CDR3 contains 11 residues. Trimming shortened V by 1 base and J by 5 bases, and 3 bases separated the two germline ends. Per the germline V gene, CDR1 is SGHNT and CDR2 is YYREEE (reference sequence). For the CDR3, the DNA is TGTGCCAGCAGCTTGTACGAGACCCAGTACTTC. As protein: CASSLYETQYF.

The sample holds many counts of this clonotype. The V call is TRBV5-1, the J call TRBJ1-1; 9 positions agree with TRBD1. The germline CDR1 and CDR2 sequences are SGHRS and YFSETQ. The CDR3 extends over 13 amino acids. Trimming removed 4 bases from V and 4 bases from J; junction bases left unmatched: 2. The CDR3 reads CASSTTGGTEAFF. The CDR3 DNA reads TGCGCCAGCAGCACGACAGGGGGCACTGAAGCTTTCTTT.

This clonotype was observed many times. The chain couples TRBV5-1 to TRBJ1-2, with D perhaps matching TRBD1 (5 bases). Trimming cost V 4 bases and J 3 bases, with 10 bases left between them. Germline V lookup: CDR1 SGHRS, CDR2 YFSETQ. This CDR3 is built from 13 residues. This CDR3 reads CASSPTADYGYTF. CDR3 coding DNA: TGCGCCAGCAGCCCGACAGCAGACTATGGCTACACCTTC.

This clonotype came up many times. The chain combines TRBV5-6 with TRBJ1-1; the D gene is possibly TRBD1 (5 bases). CDR3 length: 13 amino acids. V was shortened by 3 bases and J by 3 bases, with 9 bases between the two germline ends. Germline V lookup: CDR1 SGHDT, CDR2 YYEEEE. In nucleotides, the CDR3 is TGTGCCAGCAGCTACGGACAACACACTGAAGCTTTCTTT. This translates into CASSYGQHTEAFF.

This clonotype was detected many times. J is TRBJ2-5 and V is TRBV6-5; D unclear. V was clipped by 4 bases and J by 5 bases, with 5 bases between them. The CDR3 is 11 residues long. Germline values: CDR1 MNHEY, CDR2 SVGAGI. The CDR3 bases are TGTGCCAGCAGTTGGTTGGAGACCCAGTACTTC. Amino acid sequence: CASSWLETQYF.

This clonotype came up many times. The rearrangement joins TRBV5-4 to TRBJ2-5; 8 nucleotides align to TRBD2. The germline gives CDR1 SGHNT, CDR2 YYREEE (reference sequence). The J segment lost 1 base and the V segment lost 4 bases, leaving 6 bases of the junction unmatched. The CDR3 spans 15 residues. CDR3 loop: CASSPRRGGQETQYF. DNA of the CDR3: TGTGCCAGCAGCCCGCGACGGGGGGGCCAAGAGACCCAGTACTTC.

This clonotype was counted at least ten times. The chain links TRBV20-1 to TRBJ1-2; a possible D gene is TRBD1 (5 bases). CDR1 DFQATT and CDR2 SNEGSKA come from the germline V gene (reference sequence). The V end lost 1 base, the J end lost 4 bases, and 13 bases lay between the germline ends. The CDR3 has 14 amino acids. CDR3 DNA sequence: TGCAGTGCTAGAGGAGGGGATCTCATCTATGGCTACACCTTC. Translated, it gives CSARGGDLIYGYTF.

This clonotype has ten or more counts. The rearrangement links TRBV5-6 to TRBJ2-7; unclear D gene. Germline CDR1 and CDR2: SGHDT and YYEEEE. The V end lost 4 bases, the J end lost 3 bases, and 8 bases lay between the germline ends. The CDR3 spans 12 residues. The DNA of the CDR3 is TGTGCCAGCAGCAGGTTACACTACGAGCAGTACTTC. It translates to CASSRLHYEQYF. Supplemented by reference TRBV5-6 and TRBJ2-7, the full variable domain reads DAGVTQSPTHLIKTRGQQVTLRCSPKSGHDTVSWYQQALGQGPQFIFQYYEEEERQRGNFPDRFSGHQFPNYSSELNVNALLLGDSALYLCASSRLHYEQYFGPGTRLTVT.

This clonotype was seen a handful of times. The chain uses TRBV11-3 and TRBJ1-1; D is ambiguous. The germline gives CDR1 SGHNT, CDR2 YENEEA. The CDR3 is made up of 15 amino acids. V was clipped by 1 base and J by 1 base, with 10 bases between them. CDR3 in DNA: TGTGCCAGCAGCTTAGGGGCCCGGGGGAACACTGAAGCTTTCTTT. Protein sequence: CASSLGARGNTEAFF.

This clonotype has ten or more counts. The gene calls are TRBV5-5 and TRBJ1-1; a possible D gene is TRBD1 (5 bases). This CDR3 comprises 14 residues. The V and J ends lost 1 base and 7 bases respectively, with 14 bases between them. Germline V gives CDR1 SGHKS, CDR2 YYEKEE (reference sequence). CDR3 nucleotides: TGTGCCAGCAGCTTGTTCCCAGGGCCTAGTGAAGCTTTCTTT. It translates to CASSLFPGPSEAFF.

This clonotype was picked up many times. The chain couples TRBV5-1 to TRBJ2-2; D ambiguous. CDR1 is SGHRS, CDR2 YFSETQ, per germline. The CDR3 runs 17 residues. V lost 1 base and J lost 1, with 14 bases in between. The CDR3 sequence: CASSLSVEQKNTGELFF. Written as DNA, the CDR3 is TGCGCCAGCAGCTTGAGTGTAGAGCAGAAGAACACCGGGGAGCTGTTTTTT. The variable domain in full, completed from reference TRBV5-1 and TRBJ2-2, reads KAGVTQTPRYLIKTRGQQVTLSCSPISGHRSVSWYQQTPGQGLQFLFEYFSETQRNKGNFPGRFSGRQFSNSRSEMNVSTLELGDSALYLCASSLSVEQKNTGELFFGEGSRLTVL.

This clonotype was observed many times. The chain has TRBV19 and TRBJ2-2; D not certain. The CDR3 contains 15 residues. The V and J ends lost 3 bases and 3 bases respectively, with 11 bases between them. Germline V gene data show CDR1 as LNHDA and CDR2 as SQIVND (reference sequence). This chain's CDR3 is CASSIKGSDTGELFF. The CDR3 nucleotides read TGTGCCAGTAGTATTAAGGGTTCGGACACCGGGGAGCTGTTTTTT.

There are many counts of this clonotype. The V call is TRBV10-3, the J call TRBJ2-3, with TRBD2 matching over 10 bases. Germline V CDR1 and CDR2: ENHRY, SYGVKD. This CDR3 has 14 residues. The trim removed 10 bases at V and 4 bases at J, leaving 8 bases unmatched. CDR3 residues: CATAGTSVSDTQYF. Written as DNA, the CDR3 is TGTGCCACCGCCGGGACTAGCGTTTCAGATACGCAGTATTTT.

This clonotype came up many times. This chain connects TRBV27 to TRBJ1-1; a weak D match, TRBD1 (5 bases). Trimming cost V 8 bases and J 1 base, with 11 bases left between them. The CDR3 consists of 13 residues. Germline assignment: CDR1 MNHEY and CDR2 SMNVEV (reference sequence). DNA of the CDR3: TGTGCCAGCTCCGGGACTAGGAACACTGAAGCTTTCTTT. Encoded protein: CASSGTRNTEAFF.

The rearrangement uses TRBV11-1 and TRBJ2-1; D is perhaps TRBD1 or TRBD2 (5 bases each). There are 15 residues in the CDR3. Germline assignment: CDR1 SGHAT and CDR2 FQDESV (reference sequence). Trimming shortened V by 4 bases and J by 5 bases, and 15 bases separated the two germline ends. The CDR3 region is CASSSTGTKNNEQFF. The CDR3 nucleotides read TGTGCCAGCAGCTCGACCGGGACCAAGAACAATGAGCAGTTCTTC.

This clonotype was detected many times. The V call is TRBV12-3 or TRBV12-4, the J call TRBJ2-5; 7 nucleotides align to TRBD1. Trimming took 8 bases from V and 3 from J; bases not matched to a gene: 12. The CDR3 consists of 15 residues. CDR3 loop: CASGNGRGRKETQYF. DNA of the CDR3: TGTGCCAGCGGGAACGGTAGGGGGCGGAAAGAGACCCAGTACTTC.

Many counts were recorded for this clonotype. J is TRBJ1-5 and V is TRBV20-1; D unresolved. Trimming cost V 0 bases and J 1 base, with 13 bases left between them. The CDR3 is 16 residues long. The V gene's germline CDR1 is DFQATT and CDR2 SNEGSKA (reference sequence). CDR3 sequence: CSARDVRVLSNQPQHF. DNA of the CDR3: TGCAGTGCTAGAGATGTGAGGGTTTTAAGCAATCAGCCCCAGCATTTT.

In this sample, this clonotype turned up many times. The chain links TRBV6-5 to TRBJ2-1; D is possibly TRBD2 (5 bases). V was pared by 4 bases and J by 3 bases, with 10 bases between. CDR1 MNHEY and CDR2 SVGAGI come from the germline V gene. The length of the CDR3 is 14 residues. CDR3 in amino acids: CASSSSRDYNEQFF. The CDR3 DNA sequence: TGTGCCAGCAGTTCATCCCGGGACTACAATGAGCAGTTCTTC.

This clonotype was counted at least ten times. V usage is TRBV25-1 and J usage is TRBJ2-1, with 10 bases aligning to TRBD2. Germline values: CDR1 MGHDK, CDR2 SYGVNS. J was trimmed by 7 bases and V by 3 bases; bases with no gene match: 9. This CDR3 is built from 16 residues. CDR3 region: CASSDLGAGGQNEQFF. The CDR3 coding sequence is TGTGCCAGCAGTGACCTTGGAGCGGGGGGGCAGAATGAGCAGTTCTTC.

In this sample, this clonotype turned up many times. CDR3 sequence: CASRKAEPLSGANVLTF. Here the CDR3 DNA reads TGCGCCAGCAGGAAGGCAGAACCGCTCTCTGGGGCCAACGTCCTGACTTTC. The genes are TRBV5-1 and TRBJ2-6, with D uncertain. The V end lost 5 bases, the J end lost 0 bases, and 15 bases lay between the germline ends. The CDR3 totals 17 residues. The germline V gene has CDR1 SGHRS and CDR2 YFSETQ.

This clonotype was picked up many times. The chain combines TRBV5-5 with TRBJ2-1; no clear D. V was trimmed by 0 bases and J by 4 bases, leaving 11 bases between them. Per the germline V gene, CDR1 is SGHKS and CDR2 is YYEKEE (reference sequence). The CDR3 runs 15 residues. CDR3 region: CASSLVREIYNEQFF. DNA of the CDR3: TGTGCCAGCAGCTTGGTACGCGAGATATACAATGAGCAGTTCTTC.

The sample holds many counts of this clonotype. Written as DNA, the CDR3 is TGCAGTGCGGCTAGAGGGGGGGCCAATCAGCCCCAGCATTTT. This sequence encodes CSAARGGANQPQHF. V gene TRBV20-1 combines with J gene TRBJ1-5; maybe TRBD1 (6 bases). V was cut by 6 bases and J by 3 bases, with 15 bases left in between. Per germline, CDR1 DFQATT and CDR2 SNEGSKA (reference sequence). The CDR3 totals 14 residues.

This clonotype was counted ten times or more. The chain links TRBV20-1 to TRBJ1-5; D uncertain. The CDR3 is made up of 15 amino acids. Germline CDR1 and CDR2: DFQATT and SNEGSKA (reference sequence). Trimming took 3 bases from V and 3 from J, leaving 15 bases between them. The CDR3 sequence is CSARGGPFPNQPQHF. CDR3 coding DNA: TGCAGTGCTAGGGGCGGGCCTTTCCCCAATCAGCCCCAGCATTTT.

This clonotype came up many times. The rearrangement links TRBV12-3 or TRBV12-4 to TRBJ1-5; D is uncertain. V lost 8 bases and J 0 bases, leaving 5 bases between the germline ends. This CDR3 region has 12 residues. CDR3 sequence reads: CASLFSNQPQHF. Written as DNA, the CDR3 is TGTGCCAGCCTTTTTAGCAATCAGCCCCAGCATTTT.

This clonotype was seen at least ten times. The rearrangement joins TRBV14 to TRBJ2-3; TRBD1 might be the D (5 bases). The germline V and J ends were trimmed by 0 bases and 2 bases, with 21 bases remaining between them. CDR3 length equals 19 residues. The germline CDR1 and CDR2 sequences are SGHDN and FVKESK. CDR3 sequence reads: CASSQDREVHILLTDTQYF. CDR3 DNA sequence: TGTGCCAGCAGCCAAGACAGGGAAGTACACATTCTTCTCACAGATACGCAGTATTTT.

This clonotype appeared many times. V is TRBV28 and J is TRBJ1-2, with 8 bases lining up with TRBD1. The CDR3 has 15 residues. J gave up 4 bases and V 2 bases, and 6 bases lay outside the gene matches. Germline V gives CDR1 MDHEN, CDR2 SYDVKM. The CDR3 coding sequence is TGTGCCAGCAGTTTACGGGGGGACAGGCGCTATGGCTACACCTTC. Protein: CASSLRGDRRYGYTF.

The table lists this clonotype with many counts. This chain links TRBV6-2 or TRBV6-3 with TRBJ2-3; D is possibly TRBD2 (5 bases). Germline CDR1 MNHEY, CDR2 SVGEGT. CDR3 size: 15 residues. The germline V and J ends were trimmed by 6 bases and 5 bases, with 18 bases remaining between them. This CDR3 is CASRIAWRQLDTQYF. CDR3 coding DNA: TGTGCCAGCAGAATAGCGTGGCGGCAGTTAGATACGCAGTATTTT.

This clonotype was recorded once. V usage is TRBV3-1 and J usage is TRBJ2-3, with TRBD2 matching 7 bases. CDR1 is LGHDT, CDR2 YNNKEL, per germline (reference sequence). The CDR3 runs 18 residues. Trimming took 8 bases from V and 1 from J; bases not matched to a gene: 18. CDR3 nucleotides: TGTGCCAGCTGCGTCAGAGAGAGCGGGGTCGTGGGCACAGATACGCAGTATTTT. This gives the protein CASCVRESGVVGTDTQYF.

V gene TRBV7-2 combines with J gene TRBJ2-6; possibly TRBD1 for D (5 bases). Looked up from germline, CDR1 is SGHTA and CDR2 is FQGNSA. Between the trimmed V and J ends, which lost 5 bases and 0 bases, there was a span of 11 bases. The CDR3 totals 16 residues. The CDR3 DNA reads as TGTGCCAGCAGCGACAGCGTTAGCTCTGGGGCCAACGTCCTGACTTTC. It translates to CASSDSVSSGANVLTF.

This clonotype was seen at least ten times. This chain uses TRBV19 with TRBJ1-5; tentative D call: TRBD1 (6 bases). Germline V gives CDR1 LNHDA, CDR2 SQIVND (reference sequence). There are 15 residues in the CDR3. Trimming left V 3 bases short and J 5 bases short, with 14 bases between. The CDR3 region has the DNA TGTGCCAGTAGTATTGGAGACTGGACAGATCAGCCCCAGCATTTT. Its translation is CASSIGDWTDQPQHF.

The chain carries TRBV5-1 and TRBJ2-3, with D unclear. Germline CDR1 reads SGHRS; CDR2 reads YFSETQ. The CDR3 spans 13 residues. V was shortened by 4 bases and J by 5 bases, with 11 bases between the two germline ends. The CDR3 DNA sequence: TGCGCCAGCAGCCCATATGGTCAAGATACGCAGTATTTT. This codes for CASSPYGQDTQYF.

This clonotype was found many times. This may come from a read error, since a much larger clone is one base off. This sequence joins TRBV11-2 and TRBJ2-3; D is unresolved. CDR1 is SGHAT, CDR2 FQNNGV, per germline. V gave up 4 bases and J gave up 2 bases, with 4 bases separating them. There are 12 residues in the CDR3. DNA of the CDR3: TGTGCCAGCAGCTCCAACACAGATACGCAGTATTTT. It is translated as CASSSNTDTQYF.